The entry that follows covers one T cell receptor beta chain sequence. This specimen comes from a study of patients and donors after allogeneic stem cell transplantation. A single record per CDR3 protein comes from TCRdb applying MiXCR to the RT-PCR reads. The table has 50,000 to 60,000 distinct CDR3 sequences, about an eighth seen once. The sequencing sample was made of blood, either unsorted or a sorted T cell fraction (not recorded which). This sequence was found in a human donor who was either an allogeneic HSCT recipient or a stem cell or donor lymphocyte infusion donor (not recorded which). It is not recorded whose cells these are; they may come from a transplant donor.

The CDR3 DNA sequence: TGCGCCAGCAGCGGCGGACTAGCGGGAGAATCAGAGACCCAGTACTTC. Its protein product is CASSGGLAGESETQYF. The chain is built from TRBV5-1 and TRBJ2-5; 13 bases align to TRBD2. V lost 4 bases, J lost 4 bases, and 7 bases stayed unmatched. Germline CDR1 reads SGHRS; CDR2 reads YFSETQ. This CDR3 has 16 amino acids.